This T cell receptor beta chain is drawn from a study of control samples from healthy donors and cancer patients. Method: immunoSEQ multiplex PCR; TCRdb's copy keeps in-frame clones and lacks some. The table lists about 64,000 clones, roughly 90% of them singletons. The source is a man between 35 and 55 years old with colorectal cancer. The specimen sequenced was PBMCs.

The CDR3 sequence is CASSLEQGGIYEQYF. The DNA for the CDR3 is TGTGCCAGCAGCTTAGAACAGGGTGGCATCTACGAGCAGTACTTC. J is TRBJ2-7 and V is TRBV7-2; tentatively, D is TRBD1 (6 bases). CDR1 SGHTA and CDR2 FQGNSA come from the germline V gene. V was shortened by 1 base and J by 3 bases, with 13 bases between the two germline ends. The CDR3 has 15 residues.